A selection of T cell receptor beta chains follows, all from one sample in a study of T cell responses to AZD1222 COVID-19 vaccine. The assay was immunoSEQ multiplex PCR, and TCRdb's table has in-frame clones only and misses some. The sample contains tens of thousands of clones, around nine tenths of which appear only once. The material was peripheral blood, obtained on day 0 of AZD1222 vaccination. All receptors come from an adult in good health. Both conserved end residues are part of each CDR3. Each record gives: V gene, J gene, clone size, D gene, CDR3 DNA, CDR3 protein. The D gene is left open where the match is weak. The size field is filled for only some rows; it gives once, few, many or a size class.

V: TRBV6-5
J: TRBJ1-6
size: .
D: .
DNA: TGTGCCAGCAGCCCCAGGGGAGGAGAACCCCTCCACTTT
CDR3: CASSPRGGEPLHF

V: TRBV6-4
J: TRBJ2-7
size: .
D: TRBD2
DNA: TGTGCCAGCAGTGAGGAGACTAGCTCCCACGAGCAGTACTTC
CDR3: CASSEETSSHEQYF

V: TRBV24-1
J: TRBJ2-2
size: .
D: .
DNA: TGTGCCACCAGGAGCGAGGGCGGGGAGCTGTTTTTT
CDR3: CATRSEGGELFF

V: TRBV7-9
J: TRBJ2-1
size: .
D: TRBD2
DNA: TGTGCCAGCAGCCCCCGGACTAGCGTGCCTCGGGAGCAGTTCTTC
CDR3: CASSPRTSVPREQFF

V: TRBV5-1
J: TRBJ1-2
size: .
D: .
DNA: TGCGCCAGCAGCCCCGAGAGGGGCAGCTATGGCTACACCTTC
CDR3: CASSPERGSYGYTF

V: TRBV23-1
J: TRBJ2-2
size: .
D: TRBD1
DNA: TGCGCCAGCAGTCAACAGGGACAGGGGGTAGTCACCGGGGAGCTGTTTTTT
CDR3: CASSQQGQGVVTGELFF

V: TRBV27
J: TRBJ1-5
size: .
D: .
DNA: TGTGCCAGCAGTCCCGGTGTCTGGGATTATCAGCCCCAGCATTTT
CDR3: CASSPGVWDYQPQHF

V: TRBV29-1
J: TRBJ1-5
size: .
D: TRBD1
DNA: TGCAGCGTAGGGGCGGGACAGGGCCGGCCCCAGCATTTT
CDR3: CSVGAGQGRPQHF

V: TRBV5-1
J: TRBJ2-1
size: .
D: TRBD2
DNA: TGCGCCAGCAGCCTGGGACTAGCGCTAAGCTCCTACAATGAGCAGTTCTTC
CDR3: CASSLGLALSSYNEQFF

V: TRBV6-5
J: TRBJ2-3
size: .
D: .
DNA: TGTGCCAGCAGTTACTCGGACGGCACAGATACGCAGTATTTT
CDR3: CASSYSDGTDTQYF

V: TRBV7-9
J: TRBJ2-3
size: .
D: .
DNA: TGTGCCAGCAGCCCCCTTTGGGGCACAGATACGCAGTATTTT
CDR3: CASSPLWGTDTQYF

V: TRBV29-1
J: TRBJ1-1
size: few
D: .
DNA: TGCAGCGTTCGCCTAATTGGGTCTCAGAACACTGAAGCTTTCTTT
CDR3: CSVRLIGSQNTEAFF

V: TRBV29-1
J: TRBJ2-1
size: .
D: .
DNA: TGCAGCGTTCACCCCCCTGAGAAGCAGTTCTTC
CDR3: CSVHPPEKQFF

V: TRBV19
J: TRBJ1-4
size: .
D: .
DNA: TGTGCCAGTAGTATCTCTGCAACTAATGAAAAACTGTTTTTT
CDR3: CASSISATNEKLFF

V: TRBV12-3/TRBV12-4
J: TRBJ1-2
size: .
D: TRBD1
DNA: TGTGCCAGCAGCTGGGGACAGGGAAGTGGCTACACCTTC
CDR3: CASSWGQGSGYTF

V: TRBV5-1
J: TRBJ2-7
size: .
D: TRBD2
DNA: TGCGCCAGCAGCTTGAGGCTAGCGGGAGGAGGGAACGAGCAGTACTTC
CDR3: CASSLRLAGGGNEQYF

V: TRBV5-1
J: TRBJ2-3
size: .
D: TRBD2
DNA: TGCGCCAGCACTAGCGGGGGAGTGCTAGATACGCAGTATTTT
CDR3: CASTSGGVLDTQYF

V: TRBV10-2
J: TRBJ1-5
size: few
D: .
DNA: TGCGCCAGCAGTACGGACAGTAATCAGCCCCAGCATTTT
CDR3: CASSTDSNQPQHF

V: TRBV18
J: TRBJ2-1
size: .
D: TRBD1
DNA: TGTGCCAGCTCACCACCCCCAGGGGGCAATGAGCAGTTCTTC
CDR3: CASSPPPGGNEQFF

V: TRBV12-5
J: TRBJ1-1
size: .
D: .
DNA: TGTGCTAGTGGTTTGGTACGGGGAACGAGGGAGGCTTTCTTT
CDR3: CASGLVRGTREAFF

V: TRBV12-3/TRBV12-4
J: TRBJ1-5
size: .
D: .
DNA: TGTGCCAGCAGTCAGGGGTTCATTCAGCCCCAGCATTTT
CDR3: CASSQGFIQPQHF

V: TRBV7-2
J: TRBJ1-2
size: .
D: .
DNA: TGTGCCAGCAGGGCGCCGGGGGGAGGTGGCTACACCTTC
CDR3: CASRAPGGGGYTF

V: TRBV5-1
J: TRBJ2-2
size: .
D: TRBD1
DNA: TGCGCCAGCTCGACAGGGGAGAACACCGGGGAGCTGTTTTTT
CDR3: CASSTGENTGELFF

V: TRBV7-9
J: TRBJ2-1
size: .
D: TRBD2
DNA: TGTGCCAGCCCAGGGGAACTAGCGGGGCTCAATGAGCAGTTCTTC
CDR3: CASPGELAGLNEQFF

V: TRBV27
J: TRBJ1-1
size: .
D: .
DNA: TGTGCCAGCAGTCCACTGAGGAACACTGAAGCTTTCTTT
CDR3: CASSPLRNTEAFF

V: TRBV28
J: TRBJ2-5
size: .
D: TRBD2
DNA: TGTGCCAGCAGTCTTAGCGGGGGGAAAGAGACCCAGTACTTC
CDR3: CASSLSGGKETQYF

V: TRBV12-3/TRBV12-4
J: TRBJ1-2
size: .
D: TRBD1
DNA: TGTGCCAGCAGTCCCCGACAGGGTAGTACGACCTTC
CDR3: CASSPRQGSTTF

V: TRBV5-6
J: TRBJ1-5
size: .
D: .
DNA: TGTGCCAGCAGCACCCTGGGGGCGGACGCAAGCAATCAGCCCCAGCATTTT
CDR3: CASSTLGADASNQPQHF

V: TRBV4-1
J: TRBJ2-1
size: .
D: TRBD2
DNA: TGCGCCAGCAGCCCTAGCAAAATTCGGACTAGCGGGAGGAATAATGAGCAGTTCTTC
CDR3: CASSPSKIRTSGRNNEQFF

V: TRBV28
J: TRBJ1-1
size: .
D: .
DNA: TGTGCCAGCAGAAGGGCCGAGGGGAACACTGAAGCTTTCTTT
CDR3: CASRRAEGNTEAFF

V: TRBV30
J: TRBJ1-1
size: .
D: .
DNA: TGTGCCTGGAGTGGCCAGATGAACACTGAAGCTTTCTTT
CDR3: CAWSGQMNTEAFF

V: TRBV12-3/TRBV12-4
J: TRBJ2-5
size: .
D: .
DNA: TGTGCCAGCAGTTACGCGGAGACCCAGTACTTC
CDR3: CASSYAETQYF

V: TRBV19
J: TRBJ1-2
size: .
D: .
DNA: TGTGCCAGTATCTCCGGACACACATCGCGCCCTAACTATGGCTACACCTTC
CDR3: CASISGHTSRPNYGYTF

V: TRBV5-4
J: TRBJ2-2
size: .
D: .
DNA: TGTGCCAGCAGCTTAGATAACACCGGGGAGCTGTTTTTT
CDR3: CASSLDNTGELFF

V: TRBV4-2
J: TRBJ2-2
size: .
D: TRBD2
DNA: TGTGCCAGCAGCCAGGCCCGAGCGGGGACCATCGGGCGCGGGGAGCTGTTTTTT
CDR3: CASSQARAGTIGRGELFF

V: TRBV6-6
J: TRBJ1-2
size: .
D: .
DNA: TGTGCCAGCAACCTGATGTCAGACTATGGCTACACCTTC
CDR3: CASNLMSDYGYTF

V: TRBV6-5
J: TRBJ2-2
size: .
D: .
DNA: TGTGCCAGCAGTTACTCTAGACTAGAGAACACCGGGGAGCTGTTTTTT
CDR3: CASSYSRLENTGELFF

V: TRBV5-1
J: TRBJ1-1
size: once
D: .
DNA: TGCGCCAGCAGGCCCGGCCCAAGGAACACTGAAGCTTTCTTT
CDR3: CASRPGPRNTEAFF

V: TRBV2
J: TRBJ2-5
size: .
D: .
DNA: TGTGCCAGCAGTGAAAGGGCTCCAGAGACCCAGTACTTC
CDR3: CASSERAPETQYF

V: TRBV5-4
J: TRBJ2-3
size: .
D: TRBD2
DNA: TGTGCCAGCAGCTTGGGGGGAAGCGGGAGGGGAGATACGCAGTATTTT
CDR3: CASSLGGSGRGDTQYF

V: TRBV6-5
J: TRBJ2-7
size: .
D: .
DNA: TGTGCCAGCAGTTACCGGCCTGAACGGAGGGGCTACGAGCAGTACTTC
CDR3: CASSYRPERRGYEQYF